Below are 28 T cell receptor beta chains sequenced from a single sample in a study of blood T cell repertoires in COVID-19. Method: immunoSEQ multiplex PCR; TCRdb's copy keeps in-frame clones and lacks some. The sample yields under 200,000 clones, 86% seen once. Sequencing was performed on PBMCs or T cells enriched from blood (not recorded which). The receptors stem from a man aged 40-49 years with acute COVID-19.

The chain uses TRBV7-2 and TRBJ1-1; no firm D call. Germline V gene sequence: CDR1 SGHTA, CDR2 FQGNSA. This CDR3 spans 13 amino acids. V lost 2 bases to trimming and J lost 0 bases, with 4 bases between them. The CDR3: CASSLSMNTEAFF. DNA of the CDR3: TGTGCCAGCAGCTTATCTATGAACACTGAAGCTTTCTTT.

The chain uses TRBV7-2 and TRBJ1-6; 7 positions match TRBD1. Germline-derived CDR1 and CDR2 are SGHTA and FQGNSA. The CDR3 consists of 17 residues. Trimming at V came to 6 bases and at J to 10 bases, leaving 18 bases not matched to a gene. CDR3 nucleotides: TGTGCCAGCAGTTGGGTGTGGAGGGGGCTGGGTCAATCACCCCTCCACTTT. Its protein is CASSWVWRGLGQSPLHF.

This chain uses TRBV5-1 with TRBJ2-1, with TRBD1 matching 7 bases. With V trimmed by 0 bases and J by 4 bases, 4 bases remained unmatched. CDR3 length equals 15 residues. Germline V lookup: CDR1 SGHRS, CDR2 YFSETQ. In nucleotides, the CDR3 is TGCGCCAGCAGCTTGGACAGGGGCGAATACAATGAGCAGTTCTTC. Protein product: CASSLDRGEYNEQFF.

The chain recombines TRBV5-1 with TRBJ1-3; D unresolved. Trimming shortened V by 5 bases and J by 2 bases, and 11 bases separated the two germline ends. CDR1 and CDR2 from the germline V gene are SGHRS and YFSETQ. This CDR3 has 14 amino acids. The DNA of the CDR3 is TGCGCCAGCAGGGTGGAGGGCACTGGAAACACCATATATTTT. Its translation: CASRVEGTGNTIYF.

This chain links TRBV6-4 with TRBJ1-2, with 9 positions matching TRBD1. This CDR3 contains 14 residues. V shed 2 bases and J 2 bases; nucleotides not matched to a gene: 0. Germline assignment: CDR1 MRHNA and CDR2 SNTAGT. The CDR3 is CASSDGTGNYGYTF. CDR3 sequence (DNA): TGTGCCAGCAGTGACGGGACAGGGAACTATGGCTACACCTTC.

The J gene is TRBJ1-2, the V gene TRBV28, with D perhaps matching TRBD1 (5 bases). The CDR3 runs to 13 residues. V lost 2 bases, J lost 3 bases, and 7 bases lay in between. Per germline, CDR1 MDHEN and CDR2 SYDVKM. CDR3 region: CASSLKGYYGYTF. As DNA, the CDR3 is TGTGCCAGCAGTTTAAAGGGGTACTATGGCTACACCTTC.

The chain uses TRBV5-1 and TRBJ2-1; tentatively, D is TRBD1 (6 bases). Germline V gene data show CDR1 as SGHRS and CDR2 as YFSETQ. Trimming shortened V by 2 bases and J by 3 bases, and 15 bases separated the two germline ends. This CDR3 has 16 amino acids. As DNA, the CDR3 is TGCGCCAGCAGCTTATCGACAGGCAGGGTCTACAATGAGCAGTTCTTC. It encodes CASSLSTGRVYNEQFF.

DNA for the CDR3: TGTGCCAGCAGACCTGGGGGCCAGGGCCAGAGCACGCAGTATTTT. It is translated as CASRPGGQGQSTQYF. This rearrangement joins TRBV28 to TRBJ2-3; D might be TRBD1 (6 bases). The germline V gene encodes CDR1 MDHEN and CDR2 SYDVKM. The length of the CDR3 is 15 residues. V dropped 6 bases and J dropped 9 bases, with 22 bases sitting between them.

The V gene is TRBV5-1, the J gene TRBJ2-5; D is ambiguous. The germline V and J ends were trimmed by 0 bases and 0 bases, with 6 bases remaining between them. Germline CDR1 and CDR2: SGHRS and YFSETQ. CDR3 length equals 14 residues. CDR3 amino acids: CASSLGPNQETQYF. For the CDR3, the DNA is TGCGCCAGCAGCTTGGGGCCAAACCAAGAGACCCAGTACTTC. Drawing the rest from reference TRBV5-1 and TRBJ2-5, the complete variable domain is KAGVTQTPRYLIKTRGQQVTLSCSPISGHRSVSWYQQTPGQGLQFLFEYFSETQRNKGNFPGRFSGRQFSNSRSEMNVSTLELGDSALYLCASSLGPNQETQYFGPGTRLLVL.

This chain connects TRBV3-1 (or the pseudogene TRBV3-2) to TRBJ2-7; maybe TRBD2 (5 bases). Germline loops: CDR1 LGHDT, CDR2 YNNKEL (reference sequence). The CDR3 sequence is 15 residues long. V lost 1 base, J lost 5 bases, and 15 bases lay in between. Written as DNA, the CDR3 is TGTGCCAGCAGCCAAGGATGGGGTCGGGATGACGAGCAGTACTTC. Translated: CASSQGWGRDDEQYF.

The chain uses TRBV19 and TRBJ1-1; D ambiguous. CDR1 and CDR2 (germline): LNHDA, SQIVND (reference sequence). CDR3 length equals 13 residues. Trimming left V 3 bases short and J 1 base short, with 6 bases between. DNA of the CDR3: TGTGCCAGTAGTATGCGACAGAACACTGAAGCTTTCTTT. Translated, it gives CASSMRQNTEAFF.

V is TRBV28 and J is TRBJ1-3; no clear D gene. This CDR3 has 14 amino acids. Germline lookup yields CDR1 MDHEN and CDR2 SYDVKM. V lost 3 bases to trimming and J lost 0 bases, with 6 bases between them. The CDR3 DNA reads TGTGCCAGCAGTTTCGAGGGCTCTGGAAACACCATATATTTT. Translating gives CASSFEGSGNTIYF.

The CDR3 spells CASSLRTSGRGETQYF. As DNA, the CDR3 is TGCGCCAGCAGCTTAAGGACTAGCGGGAGAGGTGAGACCCAGTACTTC. The chain carries TRBV5-1 and TRBJ2-5, with 13 bases lining up with TRBD2. Germline V lookup: CDR1 SGHRS, CDR2 YFSETQ. V shed 2 bases, J shed 5 bases, and the junction held 6 bases outside the gene matches. The CDR3 has 16 amino acids.

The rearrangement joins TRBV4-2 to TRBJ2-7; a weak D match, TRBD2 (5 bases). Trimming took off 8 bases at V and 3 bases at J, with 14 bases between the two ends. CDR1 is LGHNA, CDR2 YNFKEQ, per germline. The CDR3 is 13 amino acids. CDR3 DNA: TGTGCCAGCCGCGGACTCGAAAACTACGAGCAGTACTTC. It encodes CASRGLENYEQYF.

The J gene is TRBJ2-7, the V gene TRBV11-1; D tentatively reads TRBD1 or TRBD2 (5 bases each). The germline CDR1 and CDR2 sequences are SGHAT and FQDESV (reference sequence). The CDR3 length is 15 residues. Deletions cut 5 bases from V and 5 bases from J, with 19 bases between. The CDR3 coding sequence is TGTGCCAGCAGCCTAGAGGGCCTTAAGGGGAACGAGCAGTACTTC. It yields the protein CASSLEGLKGNEQYF.

CDR3 DNA: TGCGCCAGCAGCTTGATAGCGGGCCCCACCTACGAGCAGTACTTC. This gives the protein CASSLIAGPTYEQYF. The chain couples TRBV5-1 to TRBJ2-7; 7 bases are a match to TRBD2. J was trimmed by 2 bases and V by 1 base; bases with no gene match: 6. The CDR3 has 15 amino acids. Germline-derived CDR1 and CDR2 are SGHRS and YFSETQ.

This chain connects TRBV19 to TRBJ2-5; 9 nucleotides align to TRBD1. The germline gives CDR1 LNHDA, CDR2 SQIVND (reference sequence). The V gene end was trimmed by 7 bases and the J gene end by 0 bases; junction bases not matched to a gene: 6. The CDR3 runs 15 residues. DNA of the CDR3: TGTGCCAGTACCGCGACAGGGGGGGACCAAGAGACCCAGTACTTC. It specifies CASTATGGDQETQYF.

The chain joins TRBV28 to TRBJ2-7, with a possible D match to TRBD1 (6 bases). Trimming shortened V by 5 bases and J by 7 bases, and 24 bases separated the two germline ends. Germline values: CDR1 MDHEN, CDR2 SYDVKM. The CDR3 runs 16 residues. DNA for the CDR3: TGTGCCAGCAGTCCTTCTGGTGTGGGGGCCCTGGGGGAGCAGTACTTC. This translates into CASSPSGVGALGEQYF.

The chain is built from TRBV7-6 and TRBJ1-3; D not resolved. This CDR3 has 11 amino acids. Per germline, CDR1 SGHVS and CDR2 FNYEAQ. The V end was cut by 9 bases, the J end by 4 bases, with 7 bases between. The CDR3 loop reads CASLQGNTIYF. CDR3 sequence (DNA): TGTGCCAGTCTGCAGGGAAACACCATATATTTT.

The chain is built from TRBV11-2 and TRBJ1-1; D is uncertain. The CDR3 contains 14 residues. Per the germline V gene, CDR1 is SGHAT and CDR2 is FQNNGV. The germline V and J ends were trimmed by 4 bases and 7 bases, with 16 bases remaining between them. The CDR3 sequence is CASSWSPPRGEAFF. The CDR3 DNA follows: TGTGCCAGCAGCTGGTCGCCACCCCGGGGTGAAGCTTTCTTT.

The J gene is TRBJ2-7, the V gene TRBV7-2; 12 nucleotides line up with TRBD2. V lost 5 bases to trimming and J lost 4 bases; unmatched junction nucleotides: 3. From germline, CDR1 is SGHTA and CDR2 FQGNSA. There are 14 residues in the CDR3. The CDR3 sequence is CASSRTSGNYEQYF. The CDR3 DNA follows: TGTGCCAGCAGCCGGACTAGCGGGAATTACGAGCAGTACTTC.

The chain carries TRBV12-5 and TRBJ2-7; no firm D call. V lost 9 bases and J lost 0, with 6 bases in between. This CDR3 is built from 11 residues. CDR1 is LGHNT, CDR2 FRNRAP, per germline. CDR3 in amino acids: CASATSYEQYF. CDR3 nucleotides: TGTGCTAGCGCTACCTCCTACGAGCAGTACTTC.

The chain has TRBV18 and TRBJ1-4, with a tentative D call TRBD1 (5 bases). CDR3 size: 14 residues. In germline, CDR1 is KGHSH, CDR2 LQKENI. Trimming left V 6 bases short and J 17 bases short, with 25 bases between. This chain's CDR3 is CASSVDRDSEGVFF. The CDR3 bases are TGTGCCAGCTCCGTCGACCGGGACTCTGAGGGAGTTTTTTTT.

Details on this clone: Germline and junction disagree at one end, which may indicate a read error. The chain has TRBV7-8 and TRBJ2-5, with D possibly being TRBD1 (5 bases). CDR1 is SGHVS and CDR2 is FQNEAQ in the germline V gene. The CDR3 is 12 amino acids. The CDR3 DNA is TGTGCCAGCAGCTTAGGAACGGACACCCAGCACTTC. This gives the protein CASSLGTDTQHF.

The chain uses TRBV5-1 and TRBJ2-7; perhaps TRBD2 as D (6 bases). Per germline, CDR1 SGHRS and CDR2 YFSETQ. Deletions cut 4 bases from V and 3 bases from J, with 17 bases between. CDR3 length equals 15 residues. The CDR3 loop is CASSLGGGSGYEQYF. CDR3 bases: TGCGCCAGCAGCCTGGGGGGAGGAAGCGGCTACGAGCAGTACTTC.

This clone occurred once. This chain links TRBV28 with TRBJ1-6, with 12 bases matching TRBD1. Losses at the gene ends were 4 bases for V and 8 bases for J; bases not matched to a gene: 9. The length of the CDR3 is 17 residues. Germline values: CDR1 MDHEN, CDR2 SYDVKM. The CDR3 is CASSSPGTGGDYSPLHF. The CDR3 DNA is TGTGCCAGCAGTTCCCCCGGGACAGGGGGCGATTATTCACCCCTCCACTTT.

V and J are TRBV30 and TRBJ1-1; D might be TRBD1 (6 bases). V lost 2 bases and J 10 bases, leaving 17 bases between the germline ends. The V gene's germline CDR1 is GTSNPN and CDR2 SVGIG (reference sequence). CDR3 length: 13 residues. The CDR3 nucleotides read TGTGCCTGGAGTCCCCCGGGGGGCCTGTCAGCTTTCTTT. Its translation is CAWSPPGGLSAFF.

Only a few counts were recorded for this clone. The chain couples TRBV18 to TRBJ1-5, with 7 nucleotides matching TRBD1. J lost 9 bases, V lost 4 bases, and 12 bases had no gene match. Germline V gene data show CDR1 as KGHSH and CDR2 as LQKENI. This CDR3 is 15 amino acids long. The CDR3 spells CASSLATGEIGPQHF. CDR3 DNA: TGTGCCAGCTCACTCGCAACAGGGGAGATAGGGCCCCAGCATTTT.